This T cell receptor (beta chain) was captured by sequencing in a study of T cells expressing NK-cell markers. Study information: HCMV serostatus: seven of eight sequenced donors positive, one negative. Study-wide results and limits: As a fraction of CD8+ T cells, dominant NKG2C+ clonotypes reached about 1.0-8% in 5 to 7 donors. Among a few donors, these clonotypes also ranked first in the CD3+CD56-NKG2C+ fraction.

Beta-chain TCR cDNA was generated via 5'RACE template switching with UMIs. TCRdb reworked the 5' RACE reads into one entry per CDR3 protein, no DNA. The repertoire shows 160,000 or so distinct CDR3 sequences; the top ten hold roughly 18%. Germline CDR1 reads SGDLS; CDR2 reads YYNGEE. The CDR3 contains 12 residues. In regard to this clonotype: The target antigen is unknown.

This TCR was recovered from a woman aged 18-70 years in good health. The chain joins TRBV9 to TRBJ1-4. The sample consisted of blood T cells: a sorted CD56 or NKG2C T cell subset, CD4+ or CD8+ T cells, or bulk PBMC T cells (not recorded which). The chain's CDR3 is CASSGPDEKLFF.